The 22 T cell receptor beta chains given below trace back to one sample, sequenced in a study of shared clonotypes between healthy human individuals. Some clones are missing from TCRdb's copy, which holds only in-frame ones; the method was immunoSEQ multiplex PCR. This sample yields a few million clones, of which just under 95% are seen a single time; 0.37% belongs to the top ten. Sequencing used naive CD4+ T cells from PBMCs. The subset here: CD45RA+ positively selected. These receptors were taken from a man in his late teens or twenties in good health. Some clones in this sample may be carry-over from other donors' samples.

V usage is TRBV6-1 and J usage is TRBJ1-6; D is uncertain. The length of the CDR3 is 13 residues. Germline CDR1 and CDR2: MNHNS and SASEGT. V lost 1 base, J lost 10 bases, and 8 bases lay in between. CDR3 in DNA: TGTGCCAGCAGTGAAGATGCTCAATCACCCCTCCACTTT. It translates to CASSEDAQSPLHF.

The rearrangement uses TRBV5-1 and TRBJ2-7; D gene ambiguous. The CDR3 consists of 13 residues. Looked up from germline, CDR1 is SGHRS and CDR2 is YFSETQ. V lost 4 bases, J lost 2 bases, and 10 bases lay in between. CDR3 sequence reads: CASSPLSTYEQYF. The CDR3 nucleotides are TGCGCCAGCAGCCCGCTATCAACCTACGAGCAGTACTTC.

CDR3 loop: CATSKPTGTYGYTF. CDR3 sequence (DNA): TGTGCCACCAGCAAACCGACAGGGACCTATGGCTACACCTTC. This chain links TRBV15 with TRBJ1-2, with TRBD1 matching over 7 bases. CDR3 size: 14 residues. Trimming at V came to 4 bases and at J to 4 bases, leaving 6 bases not matched to a gene. Per the germline V gene, CDR1 is LNHNV and CDR2 is YYDKDF (reference sequence).

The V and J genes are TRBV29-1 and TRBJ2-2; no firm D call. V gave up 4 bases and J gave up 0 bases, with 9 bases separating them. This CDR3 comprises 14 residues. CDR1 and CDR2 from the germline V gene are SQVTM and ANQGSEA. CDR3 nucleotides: TGCAGCGTTGTAGTCCCTTCGAACACCGGGGAGCTGTTTTTT. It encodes CSVVVPSNTGELFF.

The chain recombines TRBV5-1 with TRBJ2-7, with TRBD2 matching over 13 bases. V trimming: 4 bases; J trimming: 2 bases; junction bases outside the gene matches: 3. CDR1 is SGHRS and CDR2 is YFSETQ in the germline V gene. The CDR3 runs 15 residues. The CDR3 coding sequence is TGCGCCAGCAGCCCGGGGACTAGCGGGACCTACGAGCAGTACTTC. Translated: CASSPGTSGTYEQYF.

CDR3 sequence (DNA): TGCGCCAGCAGTGAAGACTTCGGACAGGCTGGACGGAACAAGACTGAAGCTTTCTTT. Protein product: CASSEDFGQAGRNKTEAFF. This chain joins TRBV10-1 and TRBJ1-1; 7 bases agree with TRBD1. The CDR3 runs to 19 residues. CDR1 WNHNN and CDR2 SYGVQD come from the germline V gene (reference sequence). Unmatched junction bases numbered 21, after V lost 3 bases and J lost 5 bases.

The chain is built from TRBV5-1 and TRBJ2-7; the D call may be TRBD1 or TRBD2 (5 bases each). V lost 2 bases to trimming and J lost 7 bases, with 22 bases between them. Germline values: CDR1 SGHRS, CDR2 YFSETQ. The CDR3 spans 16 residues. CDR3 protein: CASSLTPGTRNGEQYF. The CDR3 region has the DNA TGCGCCAGCAGCTTAACCCCTGGGACCAGGAACGGGGAGCAGTACTTC.

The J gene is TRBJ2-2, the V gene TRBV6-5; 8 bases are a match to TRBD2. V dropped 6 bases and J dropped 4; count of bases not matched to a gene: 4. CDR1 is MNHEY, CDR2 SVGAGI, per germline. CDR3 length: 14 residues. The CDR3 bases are TGTGCCAGCAGACAAGCGGGAGCCACCGGGGAGCTGTTTTTT. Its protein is CASRQAGATGELFF.

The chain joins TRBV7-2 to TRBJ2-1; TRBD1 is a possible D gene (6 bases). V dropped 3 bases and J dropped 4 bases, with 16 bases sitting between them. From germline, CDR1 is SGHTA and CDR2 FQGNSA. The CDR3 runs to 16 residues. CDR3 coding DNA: TGTGCCAGCAGCTTTGCTCTCGGGACACCTTACAATGAGCAGTTCTTC. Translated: CASSFALGTPYNEQFF.

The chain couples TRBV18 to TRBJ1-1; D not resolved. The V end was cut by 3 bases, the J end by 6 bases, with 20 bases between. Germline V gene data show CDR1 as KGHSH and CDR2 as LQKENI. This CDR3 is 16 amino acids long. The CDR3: CASSPRLGIEGPEAFF. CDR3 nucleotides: TGTGCCAGCTCACCGCGGTTGGGGATTGAGGGCCCTGAAGCTTTCTTT.

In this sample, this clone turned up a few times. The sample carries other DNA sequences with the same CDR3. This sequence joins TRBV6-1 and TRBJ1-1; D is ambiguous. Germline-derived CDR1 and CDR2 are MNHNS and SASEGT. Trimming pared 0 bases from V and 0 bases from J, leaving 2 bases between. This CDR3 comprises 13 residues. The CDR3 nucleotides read TGTGCCAGCAGTGAAGCGGTGAACACTGAAGCTTTCTTT. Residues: CASSEAVNTEAFF.

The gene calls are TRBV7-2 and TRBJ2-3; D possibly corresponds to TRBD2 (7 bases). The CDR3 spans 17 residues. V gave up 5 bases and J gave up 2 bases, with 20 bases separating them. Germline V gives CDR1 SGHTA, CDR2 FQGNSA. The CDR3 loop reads CASSATSGGSYTDTQYF. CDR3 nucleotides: TGTGCCAGCAGCGCTACCTCGGGGGGCTCTTACACAGATACGCAGTATTTT.

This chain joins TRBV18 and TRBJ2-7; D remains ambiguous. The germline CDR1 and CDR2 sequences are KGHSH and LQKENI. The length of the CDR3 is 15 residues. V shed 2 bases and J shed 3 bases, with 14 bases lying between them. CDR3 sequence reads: CASSPIGGARYEQYF. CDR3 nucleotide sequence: TGTGCCAGCTCACCAATTGGTGGAGCCCGCTACGAGCAGTACTTC. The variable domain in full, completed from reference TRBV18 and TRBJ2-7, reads NAGVMQNPRHLVRRRGQEARLRCSPMKGHSHVYWYRQLPEEGLKFMVYLQKENIIDESGMPKERFSAEFPKEGPSILRIQQVVRGDSAAYFCASSPIGGARYEQYFGPGTRLTVT.

CDR3 loop: CASSSRSSTYSNQPQHF. CDR3 DNA: TGTGCCAGCAGCTCCCGCAGCTCGACTTATAGCAATCAGCCCCAGCATTTT. The chain couples TRBV21-1 to TRBJ1-5. TRBV21-1 is a pseudogene locus. The CDR3 spans 17 residues.

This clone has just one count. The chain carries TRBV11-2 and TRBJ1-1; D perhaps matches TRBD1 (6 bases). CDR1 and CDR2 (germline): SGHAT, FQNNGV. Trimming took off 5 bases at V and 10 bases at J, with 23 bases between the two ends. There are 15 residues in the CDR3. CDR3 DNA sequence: TGTGCCAGCAGCCCTAACAGGGTAAGGGGGATGATAGCTTTCTTT. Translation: CASSPNRVRGMIAFF.

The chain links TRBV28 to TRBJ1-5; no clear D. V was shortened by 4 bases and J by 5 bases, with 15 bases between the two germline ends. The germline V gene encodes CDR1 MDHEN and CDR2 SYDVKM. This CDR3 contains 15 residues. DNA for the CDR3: TGTGCCAGCAGTTCCCCCACAGTTCGATATCAGCCCCAGCATTTT. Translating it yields CASSSPTVRYQPQHF.

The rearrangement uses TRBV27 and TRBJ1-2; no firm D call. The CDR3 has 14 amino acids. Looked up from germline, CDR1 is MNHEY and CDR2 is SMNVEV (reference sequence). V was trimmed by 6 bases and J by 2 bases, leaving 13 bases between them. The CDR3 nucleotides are TGTGCCAGCAGACCTCTTGTGGGCAACTATGGCTACACCTTC. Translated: CASRPLVGNYGYTF.

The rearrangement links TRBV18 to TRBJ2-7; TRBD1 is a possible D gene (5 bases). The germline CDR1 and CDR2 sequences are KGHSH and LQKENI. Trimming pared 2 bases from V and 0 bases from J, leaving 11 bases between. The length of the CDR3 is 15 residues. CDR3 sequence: CASSPVTASSYEQYF. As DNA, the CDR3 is TGTGCCAGCTCACCAGTGACAGCGAGCTCCTACGAGCAGTACTTC. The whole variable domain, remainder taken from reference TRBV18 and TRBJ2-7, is NAGVMQNPRHLVRRRGQEARLRCSPMKGHSHVYWYRQLPEEGLKFMVYLQKENIIDESGMPKERFSAEFPKEGPSILRIQQVVRGDSAAYFCASSPVTASSYEQYFGPGTRLTVT.

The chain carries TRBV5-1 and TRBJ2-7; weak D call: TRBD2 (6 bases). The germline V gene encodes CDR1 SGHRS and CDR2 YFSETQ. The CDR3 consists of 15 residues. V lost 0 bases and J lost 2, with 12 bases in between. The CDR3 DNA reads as TGCGCCAGCAGCTTGGGAATTAGCGGTACCTACGAGCAGTACTTC. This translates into CASSLGISGTYEQYF.

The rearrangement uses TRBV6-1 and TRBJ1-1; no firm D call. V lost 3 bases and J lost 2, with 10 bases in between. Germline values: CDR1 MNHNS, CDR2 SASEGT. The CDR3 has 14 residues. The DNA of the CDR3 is TGTGCCAGCAGTGAGTATGCGGGAAACACTGAAGCTTTCTTT. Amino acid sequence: CASSEYAGNTEAFF.

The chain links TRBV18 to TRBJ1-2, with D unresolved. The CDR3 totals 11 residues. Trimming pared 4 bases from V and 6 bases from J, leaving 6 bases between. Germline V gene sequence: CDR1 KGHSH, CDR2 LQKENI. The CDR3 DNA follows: TGTGCCAGCTCACATCTGGATGGCTACACCTTC. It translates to CASSHLDGYTF. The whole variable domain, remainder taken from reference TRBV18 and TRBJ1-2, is NAGVMQNPRHLVRRRGQEARLRCSPMKGHSHVYWYRQLPEEGLKFMVYLQKENIIDESGMPKERFSAEFPKEGPSILRIQQVVRGDSAAYFCASSHLDGYTFGSGTRLTVV.

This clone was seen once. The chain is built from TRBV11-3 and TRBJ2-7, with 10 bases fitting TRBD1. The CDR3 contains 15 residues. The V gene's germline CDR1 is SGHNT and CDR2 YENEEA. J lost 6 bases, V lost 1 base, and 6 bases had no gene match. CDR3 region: CASSLGGTGEGEQYF. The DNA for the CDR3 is TGTGCCAGCAGCTTAGGCGGGACAGGGGAGGGCGAGCAGTACTTC.